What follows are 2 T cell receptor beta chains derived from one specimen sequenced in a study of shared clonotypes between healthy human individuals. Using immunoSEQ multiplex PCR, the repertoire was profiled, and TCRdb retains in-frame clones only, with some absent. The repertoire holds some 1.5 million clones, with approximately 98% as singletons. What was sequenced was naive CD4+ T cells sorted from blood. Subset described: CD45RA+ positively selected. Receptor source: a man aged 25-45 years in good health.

CDR3 sequence (DNA): TGTGCCAGCAGCATGGACCCCCAGGTGAATGAGCAGTTCTTC. This translates into CASSMDPQVNEQFF. V gene TRBV5-4 combines with J gene TRBJ2-1; D gene uncertain. Trimming pared 4 bases from V and 7 bases from J, leaving 15 bases between. Germline-derived CDR1 and CDR2 are SGHNT and YYREEE (reference sequence). The CDR3 sequence is 14 residues long.

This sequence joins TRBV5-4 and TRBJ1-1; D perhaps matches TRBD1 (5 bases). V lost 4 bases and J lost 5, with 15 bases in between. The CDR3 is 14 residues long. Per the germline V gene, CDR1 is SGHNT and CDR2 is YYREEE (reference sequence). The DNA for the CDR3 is TGTGCCAGCAGCGCGGGACCACTGGGGACTGAAGCTTTCTTT. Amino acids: CASSAGPLGTEAFF.